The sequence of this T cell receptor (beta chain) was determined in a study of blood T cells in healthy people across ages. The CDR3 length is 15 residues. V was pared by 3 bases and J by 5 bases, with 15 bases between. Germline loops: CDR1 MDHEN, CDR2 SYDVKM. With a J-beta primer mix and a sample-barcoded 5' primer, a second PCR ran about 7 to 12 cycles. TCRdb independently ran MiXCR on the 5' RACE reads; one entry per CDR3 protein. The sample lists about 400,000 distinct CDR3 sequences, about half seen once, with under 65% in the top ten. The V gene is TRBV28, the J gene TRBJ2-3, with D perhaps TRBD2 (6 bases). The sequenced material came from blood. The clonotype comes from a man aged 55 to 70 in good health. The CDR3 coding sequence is TGTGCCAGCAGTTTTCTCGGGAGCTCGGGAGATACGCAGTATTTT. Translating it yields CASSFLGSSGDTQYF.